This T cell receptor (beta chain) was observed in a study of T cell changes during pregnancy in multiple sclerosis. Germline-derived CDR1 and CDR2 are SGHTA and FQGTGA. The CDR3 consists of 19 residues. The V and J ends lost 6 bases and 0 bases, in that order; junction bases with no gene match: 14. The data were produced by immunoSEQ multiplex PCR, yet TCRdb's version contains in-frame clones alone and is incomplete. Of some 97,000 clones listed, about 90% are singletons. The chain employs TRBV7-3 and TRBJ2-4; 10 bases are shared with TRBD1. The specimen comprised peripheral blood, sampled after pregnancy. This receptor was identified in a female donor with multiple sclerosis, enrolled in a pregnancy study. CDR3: CASSIPGQGPKLAKNIQYF. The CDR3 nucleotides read TGTGCCAGCAGTATCCCGGGACAGGGGCCCAAACTAGCCAAAAACATTCAGTACTTC.